This T cell receptor (beta chain) is drawn from a study of patients and donors after allogeneic stem cell transplantation. Each CDR3 protein is one row after TCRdb ran MiXCR on the RT-PCR reads. Of some 200,000 distinct CDR3 sequences listed, about 40% are singletons. This CDR3 comprises 15 residues. V lost 0 bases to trimming and J lost 7 bases, with 14 bases between them. The germline CDR1 and CDR2 sequences are SGHRS and YFSETQ. V usage is TRBV5-1 and J usage is TRBJ2-1; no firm D call. The TCR originated in a human donor who was either an allogeneic HSCT recipient or a stem cell or donor lymphocyte infusion donor (not recorded which). It is not recorded whose cells these are; they may come from a transplant donor. Source material: blood, either unsorted or a sorted T cell fraction (not recorded which). The chain's CDR3 is CASSLESLRRNEQFF. DNA for the CDR3: TGCGCCAGCAGCTTGGAATCCCTCCGGAGAAATGAGCAGTTCTTC.